Given below is one T cell receptor beta chain in context. The target of this receptor is not known. Base qualities were left out, and no much larger clone turns up one base away. The trim is 2 bases for V and 2 bases for J, with a gap of 14 bases between the germline ends. From cysteine to phenylalanine, the CDR3 is 16 amino acids long. Here the CDR3 DNA is all that survives: 48 bases in frame from base 1. Via the germline V gene, CDR1 is MNHNS and CDR2 SASEGT. The data are from a study of shared clonotypes between healthy human individuals (dated by TCRdb to 2019 to 2021). For the wider study: Three men and two women, aged 18 to 49 years, made up the cohort. For each donor, three plates each were used for CD4 naive and CD4 memory, two plates were used for CD8 naive, and one plate was used for CD8 memory. To estimate repertoire size and how much clonotype sharing occurs between individuals, the study deeply sequenced the blood TCR repertoires of several healthy adults. Per donor, leukapheresis produced somewhere between about 0.94 and 9.5 billion PBMCs. Different laboratories and diverse techniques were used to prepare libraries and sequence TCR repertoires, to increase sequencing depth and limit assay-specific biases.

Using the deep immunoSEQ assay, TCR CDR3 regions were amplified from genomic DNA by multiplex PCR. Extracted genomic DNA from each cell subset was spread evenly across all wells of several immunoSEQ 96-well plates, with each plate serving as a replicate. Each replicate PCR for sorted subsets received about 200 ng genomic DNA, equal to 30,000 or so T cell genomes. The purified libraries were quantified using a Qubit 3.0 fluorometer, sized with a Bioanalyzer 2100, and then quantified again using the KAPA Library Quantification kit. Every immunoSEQ 96-well plate was sequenced on a dedicated single-read 150-cycle Illumina NextSeq 550 flow cell. Per the source publication's procedure: Because only junctional sequences without quality scores were contained in the immunoSEQ output, filtering matching that applied to full-length reads could not be performed. To assign V/J genes and CDR3, sequences were annotated against IMGT germline references using PyIR, a Python wrapper for IgBLAST v1.9. Reads with weak V/J assignments (E-value above 1e-6), missing CDR3, stop codons, out-of-frame junctions, or ambiguous translated residues were removed. V3J clonotypes were defined as sequences sharing an identical inferred V gene, J gene, and CDR3 amino acid sequence. The percentage overlap between two repertoires was calculated by dividing the number of shared unique clonotypes by the size of the smaller repertoire. Three approaches were used to assess repertoire richness: RTK rarefaction, the Chao1 estimator, and Recon v2.1 estimates of unobserved clonotypes. Generation probabilities were computed with OLGA for all TCRbeta clonotypes obtained by the gDNA method from several donors. TCRdb limited this immuneACCESS table to in-frame rearrangements with V and J called. A share of clones is missing; checked studies link under half to unresolved V genes, and the rest is unexplained. V and J calls and clone size are copied from that table; D and trimming were computed from the DNA. Counted in this sample were millions of clones; approximately 93% of them appeared once. The ten biggest clones cover about 0.39% of the sample.

General conclusions and limits of the study: Even with the large sequencing depth, rarefaction of the sorted-subset datasets indicated that sequencing was incomplete. Compared with non-shared clonotypes, clonotypes shared by all four sorted-subset donors had higher generation probabilities. Estimated clonotype richness was generally larger for naive than for memory subsets. Sampling was restricted to blood, and TCR repertoires in tissues likely differ from the TCR repertoires found in blood. Pairwise subsampling led to the expectation that sequencing depth would affect the degree of clonotype sharing among donors. Because the study included a small number of donors, the genetic and exposure-history diversity represented was limited. Sharing across several donors was observed for roughly 5% of naive CD4, 3% to 3.5% of naive CD8, 2% to 2.5% of memory CD4, and around 0.4% of memory CD8 clonotypes.

The donors were healthy, HIV-negative adults who had no recently reported acute infections or vaccinations. Every donor was a Caucasian adult residing in Nashville, Tennessee, USA. Magnetic negative selection was used to enrich CD4+ T cells, after which naive cells were positively selected on CD45RA and the negative fraction became the memory subset. After blood collection by leukapheresis, PBMCs were isolated using Ficoll-Histopaque density gradient centrifugation and then cryopreserved in the vapor phase of liquid nitrogen. Purity and quantity of every magnetically sorted T cell population were checked by analytical flow cytometry. Genomic DNA was isolated from every sorted fraction and measured by UV absorbance on a Nanodrop 2000c.

Sequenced input: naive CD4+ T cells from PBMCs. The sample's cell subset or site label, in plain terms: CD45RA+ positively selected. The TCR originated in a man between 18 and 35 years old in good health. Some clones in this sample may be carry-over from other donors' samples. The chain employs TRBV6-1 and TRBJ2-3, with a tentative D gene TRBD1 over 6 matching bases. The nucleotides read TGTGCCAGCAGTGAATTAGGACAGAAGTACACAGATACGCAGTATTTT. Its protein is CASSELGQKYTDTQYF.